This paragraph covers one T cell receptor beta chain sequence. Its antigen is currently not known. Per-nucleotide qualities are absent, and no much larger clonotype sits a single base away. Separate amplification of TCR alpha and beta chain libraries was performed from the second PCR step onward. The CMV status of each donor was determined by measuring IFNgamma production from CD4+ T cells after fresh PBMCs had been stimulated overnight with CMV viral lysate. CD4 T cells were positively selected using Miltenyi beads, after which CD8 T cells were positively selected from the CD4-negative fraction. After staining for CD3, CD4, CD8, CD45RA, CD27 and a live/dead dye, cells were sorted on a BD Aria II into four subsets based on CD45RA and CD27. Blood came from three healthy volunteers, each fractionated into CD4 and CD8 T cells and then into four differentiation subsets. Around 130 ml of peripheral blood was taken from each donor, and PBMC were separated by density-gradient centrifugation on Ficoll-Paque PLUS. The sorted cells were lysed in RLT buffer, after which RNA was extracted using a Qiagen RNeasy kit and kept at -80 degrees C.

The data were obtained in a study of naive and memory T cell subsets (dated by TCRdb to 2016 to 2017). Study-level background: The study applied an open-source, UMI-based TCR alpha and beta sequencing pipeline to sorted naive and memory peripheral blood T cell subsets. The functional CMV T cell responses agreed completely with IgG serology results. RNA was DNase-treated and reverse transcribed with TCR constant-region primers, mostly using SuperScript III. Here is what the overall study found, with its caveats: TCR abundance followed a power law with an exponent that was different for naive and memory subsets but consistent across the three individuals. In both CD4 and CD8 cells, the Gini index increased while Shannon and inverse Simpson diversity decreased from naive through CM, EM and EMRA. Single alpha or beta chain sequences, rather than paired alpha/beta receptors, were used to define clonotypes. The repertoire findings for the naive and memory subsets could not be validated against a ground truth because none was available. RNA-based TCR counts may be affected by expression changes linked to T cell activation and differentiation. Following error correction, more than 95% of naive TCR sequences occurred only once, which made naive abundance distributions much steeper than those of memory subsets.

Library generation was performed with UMI-ligation and nested PCR. To cover both TRBC1 and TRBC2, the beta constant-region primer consisted of an equimolar mix of two oligonucleotides. Four rounds of PCR were used to amplify ligated cDNA, with nested alpha and beta constant-region primers being used together with the SP2 primer. A single-stranded oligonucleotide containing the SP2 primer and a 12-nucleotide UMI was joined to the 3' end of the cDNA by T4 RNA ligase 1. Incubation of the ligation reaction was carried out at 16 degrees C for roughly 19-25 hours. To avoid over-amplification, PCR2 was usually performed as a SYBR Green qPCR and halted once a predetermined threshold was reached. Agencourt AMPure XP magnetic beads were used for all purifications after the first. Libraries were quantified by Qubit and checked on a TapeStation, with a main peak expected near 650 bp. Sequencing of the pooled libraries was done on an Illumina MiSeq using v2 2x251 paired-end kits, which typically yielded roughly 0.9-2.1 million reads per sample. Each sample's library went into the pool at approximately 4.2 nM, and about 4.5-7% PhiX was added to help with cluster recognition. On the study's bioinformatics: Decombinator assigned V and J genes to Demultiplexor-processed FASTQ reads by tag matching, allowing a single base-pair mismatch. Collapsinator used UMIs to correct both sequencing errors and frequency errors arising from PCR heterogeneity. TCRs were translated and CDR3s were extracted from the conserved cysteine to the FGXG phenylalanine by CDR3Translator, with non-productive sequences being flagged. Gini, Shannon entropy and inverse Simpson indices were calculated on repertoires subsampled to equal numbers of UMI-defined TCRs. Within the linear range, a power law was fitted by maximum likelihood to the distributions of clonotype abundance. Similar UMI counts, unique TCR numbers and clonal distributions were obtained with the pipeline and with MIGEC on one naive CD8 sample. The repertoires were searched for 6,000 to 9,500 CMV-associated CDR3 sequences that had been compiled from VDJdb and a published dataset. The public reads were quality trimmed at Q25 with fastp and then assembled into clones with MiXCR by TCRdb, keeping productive beta chains. Duplicate CDR3 protein sequences are folded into a single record with the most common DNA and genes. TCRdb's processing, not the authors' own work, is the source of the V and J calls. In this sample the table shows about 23,000 distinct CDR3 sequences, approximately 8.8% of which occur a single time. The ten largest clonotypes hold roughly 20% of the sample.

The CDR3 goes from the cysteine to the phenylalanine over 14 residues. Only the CDR3 part of the read is kept: 42 bases, read in frame from the first base. V loses 6 bases, J loses 0 bases, and the germline ends lie 11 bases apart. Looking up the germline V gene yields CDR1 SQVTM and CDR2 ANQGSEA. This receptor was taken from a human donor in good health. What was sequenced was central memory CD8+ T cells from blood. This sample's cell subset or site label indicates: central memory, CD45RA- CD27+. The V gene is TRBV29-1 and the J gene is TRBJ1-4, with no confident D gene call. The DNA sequence is TGCAGCGTCCTAGCGGGAGCAACTAATGAAAAACTGTTTTTT. Its protein is CSVLAGATNEKLFF.